These 21 T cell receptor beta chains originate from one sample sequenced in a study of T cells in localized non-small cell lung cancer. TCRdb's table, derived via immunoSEQ multiplex PCR, lists solely in-frame clones and lacks some. The repertoire holds about 33,000 clones, with about 90% as singletons. Sequenced material: peripheral blood, taken before any cancer treatment. These receptors originate from a man aged 35-75 years with stage I lung adenocarcinoma.

The chain uses TRBV10-3 and TRBJ2-7, with a tentative D call TRBD1 (7 bases). Germline-derived CDR1 and CDR2 are ENHRY and SYGVKD. The CDR3 covers 12 residues. Deletions cut 6 bases from V and 5 bases from J, with 11 bases between. CDR3 coding DNA: TGTGCCATCAGCATCAGGGGGGACGAGCAGTACTTC. Its protein product is CAISIRGDEQYF.

V usage is TRBV4-1 and J usage is TRBJ1-2; D gene unclear. Trimming shortened V by 0 bases and J by 5 bases, and 16 bases separated the two germline ends. This CDR3 is built from 16 residues. The V gene's germline CDR1 is MGHRA and CDR2 YSYEKL. CDR3: CASSQDVETGIYGYTF. CDR3 nucleotides: TGCGCCAGCAGCCAAGATGTCGAGACGGGAATATATGGCTACACCTTC.

The chain carries TRBV2 and TRBJ2-7; a weak D match, TRBD2 (6 bases). CDR3 length: 13 amino acids. V was trimmed by 10 bases and J by 7 bases, leaving 20 bases between them. The germline V gene encodes CDR1 SNHLY and CDR2 FYNNEI. CDR3: CATLRTRGEEQYF. For the CDR3, the DNA is TGTGCCACCCTAAGGACACGCGGGGAGGAGCAGTACTTC.

By its share, this clone is medium-sized (0.01 to 0.1%). This chain connects TRBV6-1 to TRBJ2-7; weak D call: TRBD1 (6 bases). CDR1 is MNHNS, CDR2 SASEGT, per germline. V lost 8 bases and J 3 bases, leaving 20 bases between the germline ends. The CDR3 covers 15 residues. This chain's CDR3 is CASGDPLTGNYEQYF. The CDR3 region has the DNA TGTGCCAGCGGCGATCCGCTCACAGGGAACTACGAGCAGTACTTC.

The rearrangement uses TRBV5-1 and TRBJ1-1; D call uncertain. V was trimmed by 6 bases and J by 4 bases, leaving 13 bases between them. Per germline, CDR1 SGHRS and CDR2 YFSETQ. The CDR3 loop spans 13 amino acids. CDR3 sequence (DNA): TGCGCCAGCAACACCGAATTGGGCACTGAAGCTTTCTTT. It translates to CASNTELGTEAFF.

The chain recombines TRBV5-6 with TRBJ2-2; D is possibly TRBD1 (5 bases). CDR3 length equals 15 residues. Germline V CDR1 and CDR2: SGHDT, YYEEEE. Deletions cut 0 bases from V and 11 bases from J, with 17 bases between. The CDR3 protein is CASSLEGLGRVELFF. DNA of the CDR3: TGTGCCAGCAGCTTGGAAGGTTTGGGCAGGGTTGAGCTGTTTTTT. The variable domain in full, completed from reference TRBV5-6 and TRBJ2-2, reads DAGVTQSPTHLIKTRGQQVTLRCSPKSGHDTVSWYQQALGQGPQFIFQYYEEEERQRGNFPDRFSGHQFPNYSSELNVNALLLGDSALYLCASSLEGLGRVELFFGEGSRLTVL.

The genes are TRBV2 and TRBJ1-1, with D possibly matching TRBD1 (6 bases). This CDR3 comprises 12 residues. Trimming shortened V by 8 bases and J by 7 bases, and 14 bases separated the two germline ends. CDR1 is SNHLY, CDR2 FYNNEI, per germline. The CDR3 reads CASLGGGGEAFF. In DNA form, the CDR3 reads TGTGCCAGCTTGGGGGGAGGGGGTGAAGCTTTCTTT.

This chain links TRBV5-1 with TRBJ1-2; TRBD1 matches 8 bases. Germline CDR1 SGHRS, CDR2 YFSETQ. V trimming: 4 bases; J trimming: 5 bases; junction bases outside the gene matches: 13. The length of the CDR3 is 16 residues. CDR3 in DNA: TGCGCCAGCAGCGCCCGACAGGGGAACAATATATATGGCTACACCTTC. It is translated as CASSARQGNNIYGYTF.

The chain joins TRBV11-2 to TRBJ2-7; possibly TRBD1 or TRBD2 for D (6 bases each). Trimming removed 3 bases at V and 3 bases at J, with 9 bases between. There are 13 residues in the CDR3. CDR1 is SGHAT, CDR2 FQNNGV, per germline. This CDR3 is CASSFGGHYEQYF. The CDR3 region has the DNA TGTGCCAGCAGCTTCGGGGGACACTACGAGCAGTACTTC.

This clone was observed once. One end of the junction fails to match germline, which may point to a read error. The chain couples TRBV7-7 to TRBJ1-1, with no clear D. This CDR3 is built from 15 residues. Germline V gives CDR1 SSHAT, CDR2 FNYEAQ (reference sequence). CDR3 DNA sequence: TGTGCTAGCAGCCCGCGACCTGGGTCCTACACTGAAGCTTTCTTT. Translation gives CASSPRPGSYTEAFF.

This clone was detected only once. The V gene is TRBV14, the J gene TRBJ2-7; D gene uncertain. V was shortened by 1 base and J by 10 bases, with 14 bases between the two germline ends. The CDR3 covers 13 residues. Germline values: CDR1 SGHDN, CDR2 FVKESK. The CDR3 reads CASSQGVRSHQYF. In DNA, the CDR3 is TGTGCCAGCAGCCAAGGAGTAAGAAGTCACCAGTACTTC.

This chain links TRBV4-1 with TRBJ2-7; 7 bases match TRBD1. CDR1 and CDR2 from the germline V gene are MGHRA and YSYEKL. This CDR3 is built from 17 residues. Germline trimming cut 0 bases from V and 3 bases from J; bases unmatched to any gene: 11. CDR3 bases: TGCGCCAGCAGCCAAGATCGTGGGCCGGGACAGCACTACGAGCAGTACTTC. Translating it yields CASSQDRGPGQHYEQYF.

This chain joins TRBV11-2 and TRBJ1-2; 11 bases are shared with TRBD1. Germline CDR1 is SGHAT and CDR2 is FQNNGV. Trimming cost V 4 bases and J 4 bases; bases outside gene matches: 8. CDR3 length: 16 amino acids. This CDR3 reads CASSSWTGGLGYGYTF. CDR3 sequence (DNA): TGTGCCAGCAGCTCCTGGACAGGGGGCTTAGGCTATGGCTACACCTTC. The entire variable domain, with the rest obtained from reference TRBV11-2 and TRBJ1-2, is as follows: EAGVAQSPRYKIIEKRQSVAFWCNPISGHATLYWYQQILGQGPKLLIQFQNNGVVDDSQLPKDRFSAERLKGVDSTLKIQPAKLEDSAVYLCASSSWTGGLGYGYTFGSGTRLTVV.

The sample holds one count of this clone. The rearrangement joins TRBV27 to TRBJ2-7, with 8 positions matching TRBD1. Losses at the gene ends were 5 bases for V and 7 bases for J; bases not matched to a gene: 7. This CDR3 region has 13 residues. From germline, CDR1 is MNHEY and CDR2 SMNVEV (reference sequence). The DNA of the CDR3 is TGTGCCAGCAGTATCACGACAGGGGCTGAGCAGTACTTC. This encodes CASSITTGAEQYF.

The rearrangement uses TRBV9 and TRBJ1-2, with 9 bases aligning to TRBD1. The CDR3 covers 15 residues. The junction had 7 bases not matched to a gene; V was cut back by 6 bases and J by 1 base. Germline-derived CDR1 and CDR2 are SGDLS and YYNGEE. The CDR3 DNA is TGTGCCAGCAAGGGACAGGGAGGGAGTAACTATGGCTACACCTTC. This translates into CASKGQGGSNYGYTF.

The chain combines TRBV2 with TRBJ2-5; tentatively, D is TRBD1 (5 bases). The CDR3 covers 13 residues. Trimming stripped 2 bases from V and 5 bases from J, with 9 bases between. Germline V lookup: CDR1 SNHLY, CDR2 FYNNEI. The CDR3 coding sequence is TGTGCCAGCAGTGAACGCAGGGCTGAGACCCAGTACTTC. This translates into CASSERRAETQYF. The full variable domain, completed using reference TRBV2 and TRBJ2-5, is EPEVTQTPSHQVTQMGQEVILRCVPISNHLYFYWYRQILGQKVEFLVSFYNNEISEKSEIFDDQFSVERPDGSNFTLKIRSTKLEDSAMYFCASSERRAETQYFGPGTRLLVL.

The genes are TRBV7-2 and TRBJ1-5, with D tentatively TRBD1 (5 bases). In germline, CDR1 is SGHTA, CDR2 FQGNSA. The germline V and J ends were trimmed by 5 bases and 2 bases, with 13 bases remaining between them. The CDR3 is 15 residues long. CDR3 protein: CASSLQTGGNQPQHF. The CDR3 DNA reads as TGTGCCAGCAGCCTACAAACAGGTGGCAATCAGCCCCAGCATTTT.

The rearrangement joins TRBV5-5 to TRBJ1-2; 7 nucleotides match TRBD1. Germline V gene data show CDR1 as SGHKS and CDR2 as YYEKEE (reference sequence). V trimming: 1 base; J trimming: 8 bases; junction bases outside the gene matches: 2. The CDR3 spans 12 residues. The CDR3 DNA sequence: TGTGCCAGCAGCTTGCAGGGGGGAGGCTACACCTTC. Residues: CASSLQGGGYTF.

This clone was picked up one time. CDR3: CASEGTGFADTQYF. The CDR3 nucleotides are TGTGCCAGCGAAGGGACAGGGTTCGCAGATACGCAGTATTTT. The rearrangement uses TRBV7-9 and TRBJ2-3, with 9 nucleotides matching TRBD1. The junction had 7 bases not matched to a gene; V was cut back by 8 bases and J by 4 bases. The V gene's germline CDR1 is SEHNR and CDR2 FQNEAQ (reference sequence). This CDR3 spans 14 amino acids.

CDR3 in amino acids: CASSLSTGASGNTIYF. As DNA, the CDR3 is TGCGCCAGCAGCTTATCTACGGGGGCAAGTGGAAACACCATATATTTT. This chain joins TRBV5-1 and TRBJ1-3; tentative D call: TRBD1 (6 bases). The length of the CDR3 is 16 residues. V was trimmed by 2 bases and J by 3 bases, leaving 15 bases between them. Germline CDR1 SGHRS, CDR2 YFSETQ. The variable domain in full, completed from reference TRBV5-1 and TRBJ1-3, reads KAGVTQTPRYLIKTRGQQVTLSCSPISGHRSVSWYQQTPGQGLQFLFEYFSETQRNKGNFPGRFSGRQFSNSRSEMNVSTLELGDSALYLCASSLSTGASGNTIYFGEGSWLTVV.

This chain joins TRBV7-9 and TRBJ2-3; D gene unclear. This CDR3 is built from 12 residues. Trimming left V 3 bases short and J 0 bases short, with 1 base between. The germline CDR1 and CDR2 sequences are SEHNR and FQNEAQ (reference sequence). As DNA, the CDR3 is TGTGCCAGCAGCTTCAGCACAGATACGCAGTATTTT. This gives the protein CASSFSTDTQYF.